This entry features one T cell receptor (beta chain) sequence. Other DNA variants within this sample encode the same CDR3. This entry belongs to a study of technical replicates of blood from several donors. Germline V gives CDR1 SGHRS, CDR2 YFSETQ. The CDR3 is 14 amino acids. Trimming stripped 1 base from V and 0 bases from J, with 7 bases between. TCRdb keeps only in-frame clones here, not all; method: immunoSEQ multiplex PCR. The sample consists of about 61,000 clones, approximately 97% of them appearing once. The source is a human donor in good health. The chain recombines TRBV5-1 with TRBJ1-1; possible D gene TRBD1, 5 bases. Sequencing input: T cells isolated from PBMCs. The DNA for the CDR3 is TGCGCCAGCAGCTTGACAGGCCTGAACACTGAAGCTTTCTTT. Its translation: CASSLTGLNTEAFF.